These T cell receptor beta chains were read from a single sample in a study of blood T cells in healthy people across ages. TCRdb reanalysed the 5' RACE reads using MiXCR and keeps one entry per CDR3 protein. Of about 830,000 distinct CDR3 sequences listed, 60% to 80% are singletons. Material: blood. The receptors were gathered from a man aged 30 to 45 in good health. CDR3s include the opening cysteine and the closing phenylalanine or tryptophan. The D gene is left open where the match is weak. Clone size is not always given. Where it is, it says once, few, many or a class for expanded clones.

j_call: TRBJ2-7
d_call: -
v_call: TRBV6-2/TRBV6-3
clone_size: -
cdr3_aa: CATKVGTDYEQYF
cdr3_nt: TGTGCCACCAAGGTGGGGACCGACTACGAGCAGTACTTC

j_call: TRBJ2-7
d_call: -
v_call: TRBV12-3/TRBV12-4
clone_size: -
cdr3_aa: CASRYNRAYEQYF
cdr3_nt: TGTGCCAGCAGGTACAACAGGGCGTACGAGCAGTACTTC

j_call: TRBJ2-1
d_call: TRBD2
v_call: TRBV6-2/TRBV6-3
clone_size: once
cdr3_aa: CASSFQTSGGTDVDEQFF
cdr3_nt: TGTGCCAGCAGTTTCCAGACTAGCGGGGGGACCGATGTGGATGAGCAGTTCTTC

j_call: TRBJ2-7
d_call: -
v_call: TRBV9
clone_size: -
cdr3_aa: CASSVEPGRIYEQYF
cdr3_nt: TGTGCCAGCAGCGTAGAACCAGGACGGATCTACGAGCAGTACTTC

j_call: TRBJ2-1
d_call: TRBD1
v_call: TRBV6-1
clone_size: -
cdr3_aa: CASSQTIRGKTYNEQFF
cdr3_nt: TGTGCCAGCAGTCAAACCATCAGGGGGAAGACCTACAATGAGCAGTTCTTC

j_call: TRBJ2-3
d_call: -
v_call: TRBV7-9
clone_size: -
cdr3_aa: CASSSGGVSTDTQYF
cdr3_nt: TGTGCCAGCAGCTCCGGTGGGGTCAGCACAGATACGCAGTATTTT

j_call: TRBJ2-5
d_call: -
v_call: TRBV7-9
clone_size: once
cdr3_aa: CASRLFGDPYNEQYF
cdr3_nt: TGTGCCAGCAGGCTCTTCGGGGACCCCTACAATGAGCAGTACTTC

j_call: TRBJ2-1
d_call: TRBD1
v_call: TRBV3-1
clone_size: -
cdr3_aa: CASSQGQLTYSEQFF
cdr3_nt: TGTGCCAGCAGCCAGGGACAGCTTACTTACAGTGAGCAGTTCTTC

j_call: TRBJ2-7
d_call: TRBD1
v_call: TRBV6-2/TRBV6-3
clone_size: -
cdr3_aa: CASSRGFTGAYEQYF
cdr3_nt: TGTGCCAGCAGCCGTGGCTTCACAGGGGCCTACGAGCAGTACTTC

j_call: TRBJ2-1
d_call: TRBD2
v_call: TRBV6-2/TRBV6-3
clone_size: few
cdr3_aa: CASSSLTSGGRGEQFF
cdr3_nt: TGTGCCAGCAGCTCTTTGACTAGCGGGGGGCGGGGTGAGCAGTTCTTC

j_call: TRBJ1-2
d_call: TRBD1
v_call: TRBV10-3
clone_size: -
cdr3_aa: CAIRLTDRARGYTF
cdr3_nt: TGTGCCATCAGACTCACCGACAGGGCTCGGGGCTACACCTTC

j_call: TRBJ2-1
d_call: -
v_call: TRBV13
clone_size: -
cdr3_aa: CASSLEVGGDYNEQFF
cdr3_nt: TGTGCCAGCAGCTTAGAGGTCGGGGGAGACTACAATGAGCAGTTCTTC

j_call: TRBJ2-7
d_call: -
v_call: TRBV9
clone_size: few
cdr3_aa: CASSVTTDPSYEQYF
cdr3_nt: TGTGCCAGCAGCGTAACCACGGATCCGTCCTACGAGCAGTACTTC

j_call: TRBJ2-2
d_call: TRBD1
v_call: TRBV10-3
clone_size: once
cdr3_aa: CAISDPDRGIGTGELFF
cdr3_nt: TGTGCCATCAGTGACCCGGACAGGGGCATCGGCACCGGGGAGCTGTTTTTT